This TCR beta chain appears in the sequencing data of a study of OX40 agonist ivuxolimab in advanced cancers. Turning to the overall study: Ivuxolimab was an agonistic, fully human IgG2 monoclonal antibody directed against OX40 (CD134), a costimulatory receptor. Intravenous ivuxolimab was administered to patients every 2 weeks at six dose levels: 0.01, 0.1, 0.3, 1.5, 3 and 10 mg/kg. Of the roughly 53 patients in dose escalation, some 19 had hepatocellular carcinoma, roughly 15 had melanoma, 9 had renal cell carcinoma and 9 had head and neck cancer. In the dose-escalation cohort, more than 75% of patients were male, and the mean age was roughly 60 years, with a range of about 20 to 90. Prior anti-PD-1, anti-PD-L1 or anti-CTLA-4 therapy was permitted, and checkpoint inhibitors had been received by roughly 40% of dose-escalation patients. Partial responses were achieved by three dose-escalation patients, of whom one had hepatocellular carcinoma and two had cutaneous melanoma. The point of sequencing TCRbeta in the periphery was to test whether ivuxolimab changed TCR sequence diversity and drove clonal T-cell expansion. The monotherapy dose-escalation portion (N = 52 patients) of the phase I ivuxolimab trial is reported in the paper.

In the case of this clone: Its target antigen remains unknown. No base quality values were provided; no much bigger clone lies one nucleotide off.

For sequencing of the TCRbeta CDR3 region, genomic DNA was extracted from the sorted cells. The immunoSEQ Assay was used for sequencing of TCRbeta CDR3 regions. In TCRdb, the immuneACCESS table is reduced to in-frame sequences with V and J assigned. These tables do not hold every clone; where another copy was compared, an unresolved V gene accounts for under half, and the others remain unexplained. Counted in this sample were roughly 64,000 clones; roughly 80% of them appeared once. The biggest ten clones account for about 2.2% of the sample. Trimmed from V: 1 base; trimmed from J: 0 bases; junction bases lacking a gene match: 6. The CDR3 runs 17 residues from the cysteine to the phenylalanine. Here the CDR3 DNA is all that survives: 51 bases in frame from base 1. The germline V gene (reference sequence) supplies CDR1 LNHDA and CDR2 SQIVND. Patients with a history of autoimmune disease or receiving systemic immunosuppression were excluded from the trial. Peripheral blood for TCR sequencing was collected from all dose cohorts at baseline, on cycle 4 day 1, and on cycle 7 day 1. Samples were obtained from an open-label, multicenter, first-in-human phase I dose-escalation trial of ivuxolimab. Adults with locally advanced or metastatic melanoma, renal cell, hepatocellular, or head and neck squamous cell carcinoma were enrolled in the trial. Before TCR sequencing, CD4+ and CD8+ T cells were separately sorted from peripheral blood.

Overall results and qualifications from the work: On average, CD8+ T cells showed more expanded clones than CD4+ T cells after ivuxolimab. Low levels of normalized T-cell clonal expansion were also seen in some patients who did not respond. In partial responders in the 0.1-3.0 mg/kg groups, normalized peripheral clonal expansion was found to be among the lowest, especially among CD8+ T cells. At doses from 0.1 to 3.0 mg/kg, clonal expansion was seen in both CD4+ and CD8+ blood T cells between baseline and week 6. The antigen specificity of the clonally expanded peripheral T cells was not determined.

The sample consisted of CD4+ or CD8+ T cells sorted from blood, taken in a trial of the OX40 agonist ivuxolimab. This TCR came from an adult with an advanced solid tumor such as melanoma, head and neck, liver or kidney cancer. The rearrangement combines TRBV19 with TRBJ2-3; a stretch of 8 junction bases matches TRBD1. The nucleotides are TGTGCCAGTAGTATAGTTGGGACAGGTGCTAGCACAGATACGCAGTATTTT. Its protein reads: CASSIVGTGASTDTQYF.